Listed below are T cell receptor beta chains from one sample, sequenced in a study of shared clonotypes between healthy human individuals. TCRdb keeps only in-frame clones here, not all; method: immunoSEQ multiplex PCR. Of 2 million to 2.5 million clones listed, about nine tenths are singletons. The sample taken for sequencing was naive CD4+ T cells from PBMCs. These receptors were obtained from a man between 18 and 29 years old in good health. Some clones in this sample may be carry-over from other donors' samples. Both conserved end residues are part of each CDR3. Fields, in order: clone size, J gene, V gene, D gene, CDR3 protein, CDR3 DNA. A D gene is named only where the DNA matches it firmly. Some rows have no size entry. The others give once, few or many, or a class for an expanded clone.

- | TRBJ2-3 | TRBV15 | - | CATSDPRTSTDTQYF | TGTGCCACCAGCGACCCCCGAACTAGCACAGATACGCAGTATTTT
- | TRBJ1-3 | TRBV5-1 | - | CASSNGPSSGNTIYF | TGCGCCAGCAGCAATGGACCTAGCTCTGGAAACACCATATATTTT
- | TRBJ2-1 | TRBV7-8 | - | CASSRRRHEQFF | TGTGCCAGCAGCAGACGACGGCATGAGCAGTTCTTC
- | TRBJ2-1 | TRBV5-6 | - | CASSFRGIRYNEQFF | TGTGCCAGCAGCTTTCGGGGCATACGGTACAATGAGCAGTTCTTC
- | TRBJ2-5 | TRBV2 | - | CASSYGTPQETQYF | TGTGCCAGCAGCTACGGGACTCCCCAAGAGACCCAGTACTTC
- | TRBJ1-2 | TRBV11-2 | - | CASSLGLDYGYTF | TGTGCCAGCAGCTTGGGTTTGGACTATGGCTACACCTTC
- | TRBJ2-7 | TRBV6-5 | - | CASSYSSEQYF | TGTGCCAGCAGTTACTCTAGCGAGCAGTACTTC
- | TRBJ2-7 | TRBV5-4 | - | CASSPVGSVYEQYF | TGTGCCAGCAGCCCTGTGGGGTCAGTGTACGAGCAGTACTTC
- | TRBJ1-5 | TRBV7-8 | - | CASSLRGNQPQHF | TGTGCCAGCAGCTTGAGGGGCAATCAGCCCCAGCATTTT
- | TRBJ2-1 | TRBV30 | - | CAWSAGTSEQFF | TGTGCCTGGAGTGCAGGAACATCTGAGCAGTTCTTC
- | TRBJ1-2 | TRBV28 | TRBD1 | CASSLTTGGYTF | TGTGCCAGCAGCTTAACGACAGGGGGCTACACCTTC
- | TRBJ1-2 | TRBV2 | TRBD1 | CASSEAYRTGYGYTF | TGTGCCAGCAGTGAAGCGTACCGGACAGGCTATGGCTACACCTTC
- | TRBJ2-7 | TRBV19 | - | CASSIRESSYEQYF | TGTGCCAGTAGTATCAGGGAGTCCTCCTACGAGCAGTACTTC
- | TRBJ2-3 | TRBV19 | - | CASSRTDTQYF | TGTGCCAGTAGCCGGACAGATACGCAGTATTTT
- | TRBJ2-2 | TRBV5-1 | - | CASSLDGTTGELFF | TGCGCCAGCAGCTTGGATGGCACCACCGGGGAGCTGTTTTTT
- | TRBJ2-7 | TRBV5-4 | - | CATRGSGYEQYF | TGTGCCACCCGCGGATCCGGGTACGAGCAGTACTTC
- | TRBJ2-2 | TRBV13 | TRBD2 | CASSLGSRLAGLTGELFF | TGTGCCAGCAGCTTAGGATCGCGGCTAGCGGGACTCACCGGGGAGCTGTTTTTT
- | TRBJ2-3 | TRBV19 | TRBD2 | CASSPWTSGIDTQYF | TGTGCCAGTAGTCCCTGGACTAGCGGGATAGATACGCAGTATTTT
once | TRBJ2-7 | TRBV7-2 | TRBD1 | CASSFYRGYEQYF | TGTGCCAGCAGCTTCTACAGGGGCTACGAGCAGTACTTC
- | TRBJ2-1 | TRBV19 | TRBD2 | CASSGGPRAGGWDEQFF | TGTGCCAGTAGTGGGGGGCCACGAGCGGGAGGTTGGGATGAGCAGTTCTTC
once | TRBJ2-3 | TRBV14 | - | CASSQGAGTPSTDTQYF | TGTGCCAGCAGCCAAGGGGCGGGAACCCCTAGCACAGATACGCAGTATTTT
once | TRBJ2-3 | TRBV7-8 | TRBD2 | CASSPRLAGGPDTQYF | TGTGCCAGCAGCCCTCGACTAGCGGGAGGGCCAGATACGCAGTATTTT
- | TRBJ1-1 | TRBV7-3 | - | CASSFTGRGAEAFF | TGTGCCAGCAGCTTTACCGGACGGGGGGCTGAAGCTTTCTTT
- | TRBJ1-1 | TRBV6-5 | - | CASSLPQAREAFF | TGTGCCAGCAGTTTACCACAGGCCCGTGAAGCTTTCTTT
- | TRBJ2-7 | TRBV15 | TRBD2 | CATSRELAGVHEQYF | TGTGCCACCAGCAGAGAGCTAGCGGGAGTGCACGAGCAGTACTTC
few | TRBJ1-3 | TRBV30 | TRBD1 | CACMTGPSGNTIYF | TGTGCCTGTATGACAGGGCCCTCTGGAAACACCATATATTTT
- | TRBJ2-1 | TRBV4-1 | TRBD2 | CASSQVGRYDNEQFF | TGCGCCAGCAGCCAAGTCGGGAGGTATGACAATGAGCAGTTCTTC
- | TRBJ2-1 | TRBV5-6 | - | CASSFQGSSYNEQFF | TGTGCCAGCAGCTTTCAAGGGAGCTCCTACAATGAGCAGTTCTTC
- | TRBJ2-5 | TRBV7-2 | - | CASSARRETQYF | TGTGCCAGCAGCGCCCGAAGGGAGACCCAGTACTTC
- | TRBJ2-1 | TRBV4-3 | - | CASSRLITGSYNEQFF | TGCGCCAGCAGCCGCCTTATCACGGGCTCCTACAATGAGCAGTTCTTC
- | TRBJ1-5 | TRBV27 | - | CASRPYGAGNQPQHF | TGTGCCAGCAGACCCTACGGGGCCGGCAATCAGCCCCAGCATTTT
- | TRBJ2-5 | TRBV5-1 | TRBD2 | CASSPLADLRDQYF | TGCGCCAGCAGCCCCCTAGCGGATCTTCGGGACCAGTACTTC
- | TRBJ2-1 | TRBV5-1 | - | CASSPGSAVTSSYNEQFF | TGCGCCAGCAGCCCGGGGTCAGCAGTCACGAGCTCCTACAATGAGCAGTTCTTC
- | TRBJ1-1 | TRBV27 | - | CASSLPGRFTEAFF | TGTGCCAGCAGTCTCCCGGGCCGCTTTACTGAAGCTTTCTTT
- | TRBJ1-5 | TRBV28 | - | CASSRRSGNQPQHF | TGTGCCAGCTCACGGAGGTCGGGCAATCAGCCCCAGCATTTT
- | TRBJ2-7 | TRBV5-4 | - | CASSLAGGTTSYEQYF | TGTGCCAGCAGCTTGGCCGGGGGCACTACCTCCTACGAGCAGTACTTC
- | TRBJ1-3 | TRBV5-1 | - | CASSLAPPGASGNTIYF | TGCGCCAGCAGCTTGGCTCCCCCGGGAGCGTCTGGAAACACCATATATTTT
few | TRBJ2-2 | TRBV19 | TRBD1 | CASSTGTGNTGELFF | TGTGCCAGTAGTACGGGGACAGGGAACACCGGGGAGCTGTTTTTT
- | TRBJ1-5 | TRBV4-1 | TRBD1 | CASSQEERDRGYSNQPQHF | TGCGCCAGCAGCCAAGAGGAGCGGGACAGGGGTTATAGCAATCAGCCCCAGCATTTT
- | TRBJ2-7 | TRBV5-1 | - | CASSFGGTEDYEQYF | TGCGCCAGCAGCTTTGGCGGGACAGAAGACTACGAGCAGTACTTC
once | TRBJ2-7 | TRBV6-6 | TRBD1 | CASSYSGQGIHEQYF | TGTGCCAGCAGTTACTCAGGACAGGGGATCCACGAGCAGTACTTC
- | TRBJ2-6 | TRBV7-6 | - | CASSLGGTASSGANVLTF | TGTGCCAGCAGCTTAGGCGGGACAGCCAGCTCTGGGGCCAACGTCCTGACTTTC
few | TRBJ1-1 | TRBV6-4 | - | CASSASGVQGGGEAFF | TGTGCCAGCAGTGCCTCAGGGGTACAGGGAGGCGGTGAAGCTTTCTTT
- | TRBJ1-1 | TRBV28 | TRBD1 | CASSAGGMNTEAFF | TGTGCCAGCAGTGCAGGGGGGATGAACACTGAAGCTTTCTTT
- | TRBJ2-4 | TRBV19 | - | CASSSSRELDKNIQYF | TGTGCCAGTAGTTCATCCAGGGAGTTGGACAAAAACATTCAGTACTTC
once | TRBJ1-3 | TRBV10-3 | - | CAISEILDTIYF | TGTGCCATCAGTGAAATTTTGGACACCATATATTTT
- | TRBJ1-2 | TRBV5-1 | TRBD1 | CASSLGGQGINYGYTF | TGCGCCAGCAGCCTTGGAGGACAGGGGATCAACTATGGCTACACCTTC
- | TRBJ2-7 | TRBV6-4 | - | CASRRPGILSYEQYF | TGTGCCAGCCGACGCCCCGGCATTTTGTCCTACGAGCAGTACTTC
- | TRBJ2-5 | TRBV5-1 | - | CASKPTPSTRWEETQYF | TGCGCCAGCAAGCCTACCCCTTCGACCCGATGGGAAGAGACCCAGTACTTC
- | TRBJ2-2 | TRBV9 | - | CASSPLVGTGELFF | TGTGCCAGCAGCCCCCTCGTGGGAACCGGGGAGCTGTTTTTT
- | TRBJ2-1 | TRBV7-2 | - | CASSLDRYNNEQFF | TGTGCCAGCAGCTTAGACAGGTACAACAATGAGCAGTTCTTC
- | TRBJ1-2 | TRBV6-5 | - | CASLGDGPGYTF | TGTGCCAGTCTCGGAGACGGCCCCGGCTACACCTTC
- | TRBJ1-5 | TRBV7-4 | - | CASSLFAWQHQPQHF | TGTGCCAGCAGCTTATTCGCGTGGCAGCATCAGCCCCAGCATTTT
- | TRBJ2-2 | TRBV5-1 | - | CASSLEGEGELFF | TGCGCCAGCAGCTTGGAAGGGGAGGGGGAGCTGTTTTTT
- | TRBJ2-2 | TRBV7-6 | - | CASSLVPTGELFF | TGTGCCAGCAGCTTAGTTCCCACCGGGGAGCTGTTTTTT
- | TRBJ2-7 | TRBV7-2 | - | CASSLGSSDPYEQYF | TGTGCCAGCAGCTTAGGTTCTAGCGACCCCTACGAGCAGTACTTC
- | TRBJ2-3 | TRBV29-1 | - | CSVEESDTQYF | TGCAGCGTTGAAGAGTCAGATACGCAGTATTTT
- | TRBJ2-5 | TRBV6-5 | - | CASSYSPGETQYF | TGTGCCAGCAGTTACTCGCCAGGGGAGACCCAGTACTTC
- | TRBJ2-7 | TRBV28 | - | CASSFRGRRIAYEQYF | TGTGCCAGCAGTTTTAGGGGACGTCGGATTGCCTACGAGCAGTACTTC